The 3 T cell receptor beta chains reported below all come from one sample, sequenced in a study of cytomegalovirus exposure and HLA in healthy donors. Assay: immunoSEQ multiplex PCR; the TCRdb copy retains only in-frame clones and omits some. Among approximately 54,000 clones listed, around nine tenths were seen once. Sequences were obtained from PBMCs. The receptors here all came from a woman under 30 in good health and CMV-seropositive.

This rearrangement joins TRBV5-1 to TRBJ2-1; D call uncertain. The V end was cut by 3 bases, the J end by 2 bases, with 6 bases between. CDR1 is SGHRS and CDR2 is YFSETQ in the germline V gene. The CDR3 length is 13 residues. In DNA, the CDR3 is TGCGCCAGCAGCTCTCCCCCCTACAATGAGCAGTTCTTC. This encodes CASSSPPYNEQFF. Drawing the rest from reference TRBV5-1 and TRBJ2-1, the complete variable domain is KAGVTQTPRYLIKTRGQQVTLSCSPISGHRSVSWYQQTPGQGLQFLFEYFSETQRNKGNFPGRFSGRQFSNSRSEMNVSTLELGDSALYLCASSSPPYNEQFFGPGTRLTVL.

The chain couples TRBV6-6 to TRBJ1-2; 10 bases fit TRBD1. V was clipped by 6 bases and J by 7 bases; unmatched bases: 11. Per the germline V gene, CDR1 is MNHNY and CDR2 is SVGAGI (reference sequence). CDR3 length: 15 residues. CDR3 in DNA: TGTGCCAGCAGCCCCCCGGGACAGGGGAGGGGTGGCTACACCTTC. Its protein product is CASSPPGQGRGGYTF.

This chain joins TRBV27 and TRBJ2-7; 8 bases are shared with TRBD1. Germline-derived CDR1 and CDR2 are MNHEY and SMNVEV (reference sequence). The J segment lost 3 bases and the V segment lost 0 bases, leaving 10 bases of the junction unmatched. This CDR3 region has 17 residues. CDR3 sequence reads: CASSLSRTGTKFYEQYF. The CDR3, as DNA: TGTGCCAGCAGTTTATCGCGGACAGGGACGAAATTCTACGAGCAGTACTTC.